A selection of T cell receptor beta chains follows, all from one sample in a study of blood T cell repertoires in COVID-19. The assay was immunoSEQ multiplex PCR, and TCRdb's table has in-frame clones only and misses some. The data hold 120,000 or so clones, with approximately 74% observed a single time. Material for sequencing was peripheral blood. These receptors were taken from a man aged 60 to 69 with acute or convalescent COVID-19. Both conserved end residues are part of each CDR3. Each record gives: CDR3 protein, CDR3 DNA, V gene, D gene, clone size, J gene. D genes are given only for firm matches. Clone size appears in some rows only: once, few, many, or a class for an expanded clone.

CASSQRQVEAFF	TGTGCCAGCAGTCAAAGACAGGTTGAAGCTTTCTTT	TRBV2	.	.	TRBJ1-1
CATSTGDTEAFF	TGTGCCACCAGCACGGGTGACACTGAAGCTTTCTTT	TRBV15	.	.	TRBJ1-1
CASRDGTRYLSGANVLTF	TGTGCCAGCAGAGACGGGACAAGATACCTCTCTGGGGCCAACGTCCTGACTTTC	TRBV27	.	.	TRBJ2-6
CASFPGGRNGYNEQFF	TGTGCCAGCTTTCCCGGAGGGCGGAATGGGTACAATGAGCAGTTCTTC	TRBV21-1	.	.	TRBJ2-1
CASSLEGDTEAFF	TGTGCCAGCAGCTTAGAGGGGGACACTGAAGCTTTCTTT	TRBV7-9	.	.	TRBJ1-1
CASSTSRRPGGSYNEQFF	TGTGCCAGTAGTACCTCTCGCCGACCCGGAGGGTCCTACAATGAGCAGTTCTTC	TRBV19	.	once	TRBJ2-1
CASSYSGTANSPLHF	TGTGCCAGCAGTTACTCTGGGACAGCAAATTCACCCCTCCACTTT	TRBV6-6	TRBD1	once	TRBJ1-6
CASSLNPWDSSYEQYF	TGTGCCAGCAGCCTAAATCCCTGGGACAGCTCATACGAGCAGTACTTC	TRBV7-9	TRBD1	.	TRBJ2-7
CASSYSKAVLTEAFF	TGTGCCAGCAGTTACTCGAAAGCGGTGCTGACTGAAGCTTTCTTT	TRBV6-5	.	.	TRBJ1-1
CASSFGTGADYTF	TGTGCCAGCAGCTTTGGGACAGGGGCAGACTACACCTTC	TRBV5-4	TRBD1	once	TRBJ1-2
CATSRDAGQGTQYF	TGTGCCACCAGCAGAGATGCCGGACAGGGGACGCAGTATTTT	TRBV15	TRBD1	.	TRBJ2-3
CASSSRDRGTEAFF	TGCGCCAGCAGCTCAAGGGACAGGGGGACTGAAGCTTTCTTT	TRBV5-1	TRBD1	.	TRBJ1-1
CASSEVDGLELEKLFF	TGTGCCAGCAGTGAAGTTGACGGACTCGAGTTAGAAAAACTGTTTTTT	TRBV6-1	.	.	TRBJ1-4
CATSVSADTQYF	TGTGCCACCAGTGTCTCGGCAGATACGCAGTATTTT	TRBV24-1	.	.	TRBJ2-3
CASTTGGSRAFF	TGTGCCAGCACCACGGGGGGGTCTCGAGCTTTCTTT	TRBV28	.	.	TRBJ1-1
CASSVEVNGPRNEQYF	TGTGCCAGCAGCGTAGAGGTAAATGGGCCCCGCAATGAGCAGTACTTC	TRBV9	.	few	TRBJ2-7
CASSQEGTGLSGANVLTF	TGCGCCAGCAGCCAAGAAGGGACAGGTCTGTCTGGGGCCAACGTCCTGACTTTC	TRBV4-1	TRBD1	.	TRBJ2-6
CASSQTYATNEKLFF	TGTGCCAGCAGCCAGACTTATGCAACTAATGAAAAACTGTTTTTT	TRBV6-5	.	.	TRBJ1-4
CASSFSGSYEQYF	TGTGCCAGCAGCTTTAGCGGGAGCTACGAGCAGTACTTC	TRBV5-6	TRBD2	.	TRBJ2-7
CASSQAGATVEQYF	TGTGCCAGTAGTCAAGCGGGAGCCACGGTAGAGCAGTACTTC	TRBV19	TRBD2	.	TRBJ2-7
CATSDRSGPSGANVLTF	TGTGCCACCAGTGATCGTTCAGGGCCCTCTGGGGCCAACGTCCTGACTTTC	TRBV24-1	.	.	TRBJ2-6
CASSQDRLAGVAYEQYF	TGTGCCAGCAGCCAAGATCGACTAGCGGGAGTCGCCTACGAGCAGTACTTC	TRBV3-1/TRBV3-2	TRBD2	once	TRBJ2-7
CASSPEGAGYGYTF	TGTGCCAGTAGCCCTGAAGGAGCGGGCTATGGCTACACCTTC	TRBV19	.	few	TRBJ1-2
CASSLAQVQYF	TGTGCCAGCAGCTTAGCGCAGGTTCAGTACTTC	TRBV7-2	.	.	TRBJ2-4
CASSLYGNQPQHF	TGTGCCAGCAGCCTATACGGCAATCAGCCCCAGCATTTT	TRBV7-2	.	.	TRBJ1-5
CAWSGQGKGTDTQYF	TGTGCCTGGAGTGGACAGGGAAAGGGGACAGATACGCAGTATTTT	TRBV30	TRBD1	.	TRBJ2-3
CASSLGGGRAYEQYF	TGTGCCAGCAGCTTAGGAGGCGGGAGGGCCTACGAGCAGTACTTC	TRBV11-3	TRBD2	many	TRBJ2-7
CASSIGGVESKNIQYF	TGTGCCAGCAGCATCGGAGGGGTGGAATCCAAAAACATTCAGTACTTC	TRBV21-1	.	.	TRBJ2-4
CASSLLAGGNQPQHF	TGTGCCAGCAGTTTATTGGCAGGGGGCAATCAGCCCCAGCATTTT	TRBV27	.	.	TRBJ1-5
CASSPRPGNYGYTF	TGTGCCAGCTCACCACGTCCAGGGAACTATGGCTACACCTTC	TRBV18	.	.	TRBJ1-2
CASSEGITGFYGYTF	TGTGCCAGCAGTGAAGGTATAACAGGCTTCTATGGCTACACCTTC	TRBV2	.	.	TRBJ1-2
CASSLLGTSYEQYF	TGTGCCAGCAGTTTACTCGGGACTAGCTACGAGCAGTACTTC	TRBV27	TRBD2	.	TRBJ2-7
CASSLIGNTDTQYF	TGCGCCAGCAGCCTAATCGGGAACACAGATACGCAGTATTTT	TRBV5-1	.	.	TRBJ2-3
CASSIEGGLDFYGYTF	TGTGCCAGTAGTATAGAAGGAGGATTGGACTTTTATGGCTACACCTTC	TRBV19	.	.	TRBJ1-2
CASSQAHRILNTEAFF	TGTGCCAGCAGCCAAGCCCACAGGATACTGAACACTGAAGCTTTCTTT	TRBV3-1/TRBV3-2	.	.	TRBJ1-1
CASSLDPSGMYEQYF	TGTGCCAGCAGCTTAGATCCTAGCGGGATGTACGAGCAGTACTTC	TRBV11-2	TRBD2	.	TRBJ2-7
CASSKGTGGGETQYF	TGTGCCAGTAGTAAGGGGACAGGGGGTGGTGAGACCCAGTACTTC	TRBV19	TRBD1	once	TRBJ2-5
CASSLDSPRGGGELFF	TGCGCCAGCAGCTTGGATTCTCCCCGGGGTGGCGGGGAGCTGTTTTTT	TRBV5-1	.	few	TRBJ2-2
CASSLIGSGRYEQYF	TGTGCCAGCAGCTTAATTGGGAGTGGTCGCTACGAGCAGTACTTC	TRBV7-9	.	.	TRBJ2-7
CASSYKRDTGELFF	TGTGCCAGCAGTTACAAGAGGGACACCGGGGAGCTGTTTTTT	TRBV6-5	.	.	TRBJ2-2
CASSLTSGWETQYF	TGCGCCAGCAGCTTGACTAGCGGCTGGGAGACCCAGTACTTC	TRBV5-1	TRBD2	.	TRBJ2-5
CASSHVFPGTTNEKLFF	TGTGCCAGCAGTCACGTGTTTCCGGGGACAACTAATGAAAAACTGTTTTTT	TRBV6-6	.	.	TRBJ1-4
CAIKGGARNTEAFF	TGTGCCATCAAAGGGGGCGCGAGGAACACTGAAGCTTTCTTT	TRBV10-3	TRBD1	.	TRBJ1-1
CASRGTYSTDTQYF	TGTGCCAGCAGGGGGACTTATAGCACAGATACGCAGTATTTT	TRBV5-8	.	.	TRBJ2-3
CASSPSGTLVF	TGTGCCAGCTCACCAAGCGGGACACTGGTCTTC	TRBV18	.	.	TRBJ2-1
CASSDPGRGRRDSYEQYF	TGTGCCAGCAGTGACCCTGGCAGGGGGCGACGGGATTCGTACGAGCAGTACTTC	TRBV2	TRBD1	.	TRBJ2-7
CASRRTSGSETQYF	TGTGCCAGTAGGAGGACTAGCGGGAGTGAGACCCAGTACTTC	TRBV19	TRBD2	.	TRBJ2-5
CATSRDPSETQYF	TGTGCCACCAGCAGAGACCCCTCGGAGACCCAGTACTTC	TRBV15	.	few	TRBJ2-5
CASRPSGSTLETQYF	TGTGCCAGCAGGCCTAGCGGGAGTACCCTGGAGACCCAGTACTTC	TRBV3-1/TRBV3-2	TRBD2	few	TRBJ2-5
CASSLRGTGGELFF	TGTGCCAGCAGCTTAAGGGGAACGGGCGGGGAGCTGTTTTTT	TRBV7-9	.	.	TRBJ2-2
CAVRSGTGANVLTF	TGTGCCGTCCGTTCCGGGACTGGGGCCAACGTCCTGACTTTC	TRBV10-3	.	.	TRBJ2-6
CASSYSRTMNTEAFF	TGTGCCAGCAGTTACTCCCGGACAATGAACACTGAAGCTTTCTTT	TRBV6-5	.	.	TRBJ1-1
CASSPGTSGRSDTQYF	TGTGCCAGCAGCCCGGGGACTAGCGGGAGGTCAGATACGCAGTATTTT	TRBV7-9	TRBD2	.	TRBJ2-3
CAWDPGRQRNTIYF	TGTGCCTGGGACCCCGGGAGGCAGAGAAACACCATATATTTT	TRBV30	.	.	TRBJ1-3
CASSERGLAGGTSTDTQYF	TGTGCCAGCAGTGAACGGGGACTAGCGGGAGGGACTAGCACAGATACGCAGTATTTT	TRBV2	TRBD2	.	TRBJ2-3